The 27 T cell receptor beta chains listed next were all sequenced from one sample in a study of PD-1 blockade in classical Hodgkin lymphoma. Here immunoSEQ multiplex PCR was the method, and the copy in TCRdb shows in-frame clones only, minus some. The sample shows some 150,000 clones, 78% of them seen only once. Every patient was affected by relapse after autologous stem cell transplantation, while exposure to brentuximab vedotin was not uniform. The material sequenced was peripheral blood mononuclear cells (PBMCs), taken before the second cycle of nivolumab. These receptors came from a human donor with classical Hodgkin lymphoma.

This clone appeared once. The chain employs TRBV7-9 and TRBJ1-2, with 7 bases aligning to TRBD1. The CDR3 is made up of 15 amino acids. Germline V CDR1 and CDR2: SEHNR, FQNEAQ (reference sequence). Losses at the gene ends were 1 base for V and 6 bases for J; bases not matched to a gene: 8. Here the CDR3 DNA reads TGTGCCAGCAGCTTAGAGGGCAGGGGGTGGAATGGCTACACCTTC. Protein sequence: CASSLEGRGWNGYTF.

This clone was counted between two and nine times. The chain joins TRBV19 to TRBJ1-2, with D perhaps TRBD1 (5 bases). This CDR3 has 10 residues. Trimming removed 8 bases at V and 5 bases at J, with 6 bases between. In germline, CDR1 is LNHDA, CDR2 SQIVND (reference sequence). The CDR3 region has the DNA TGTGCCAGTTGGGGGTATGGCTACACCTTC. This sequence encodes CASWGYGYTF.

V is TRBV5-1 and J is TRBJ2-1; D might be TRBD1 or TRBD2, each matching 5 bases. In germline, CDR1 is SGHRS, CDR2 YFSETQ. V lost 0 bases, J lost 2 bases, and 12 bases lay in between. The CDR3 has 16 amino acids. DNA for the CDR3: TGCGCCAGCAGCTTGGATCTCCGGGGCCCCTACAATGAGCAGTTCTTC. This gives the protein CASSLDLRGPYNEQFF.

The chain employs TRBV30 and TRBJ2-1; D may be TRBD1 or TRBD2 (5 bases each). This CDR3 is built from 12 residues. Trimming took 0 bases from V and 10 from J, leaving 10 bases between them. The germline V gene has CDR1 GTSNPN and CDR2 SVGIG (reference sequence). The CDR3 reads CAWSVSGTEQFF. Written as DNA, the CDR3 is TGTGCCTGGAGTGTATCCGGGACGGAGCAGTTCTTC.

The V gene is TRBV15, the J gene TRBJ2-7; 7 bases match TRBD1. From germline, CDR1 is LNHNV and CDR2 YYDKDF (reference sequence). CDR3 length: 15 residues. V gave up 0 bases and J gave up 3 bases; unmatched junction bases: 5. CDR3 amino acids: CATSRDYGDSYEQYF. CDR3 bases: TGTGCCACCAGCAGAGATTACGGGGACAGCTACGAGCAGTACTTC.

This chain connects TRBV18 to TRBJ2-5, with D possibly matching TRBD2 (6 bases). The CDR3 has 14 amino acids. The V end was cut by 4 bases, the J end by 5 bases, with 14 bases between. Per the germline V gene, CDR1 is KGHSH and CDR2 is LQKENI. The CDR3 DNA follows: TGTGCCAGCTCACTGCGACGGGGGTTGGAGACCCAGTACTTC. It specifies CASSLRRGLETQYF.

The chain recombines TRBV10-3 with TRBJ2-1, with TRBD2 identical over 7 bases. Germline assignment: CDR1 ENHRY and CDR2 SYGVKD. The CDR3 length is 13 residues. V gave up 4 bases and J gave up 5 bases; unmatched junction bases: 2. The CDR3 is CAISGGGHNEQFF. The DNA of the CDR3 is TGTGCCATCAGTGGGGGGGGACACAATGAGCAGTTCTTC.

The CDR3 bases are TGTGCCAGCAGCCTCTCCCTCGGACCGCAATATGGCTACACCTTC. This translates into CASSLSLGPQYGYTF. The genes are TRBV4-2 and TRBJ1-2; no definite D call. CDR1 LGHNA and CDR2 YNFKEQ come from the germline V gene. V gave up 4 bases and J gave up 5 bases, with 17 bases separating them. The CDR3 length is 15 residues.

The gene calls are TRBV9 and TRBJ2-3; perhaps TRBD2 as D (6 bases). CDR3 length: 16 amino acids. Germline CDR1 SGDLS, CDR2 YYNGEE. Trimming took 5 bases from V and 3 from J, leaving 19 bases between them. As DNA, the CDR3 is TGTGCCAGCAGTCGGGCGGGATCCTTACCAACAGATACGCAGTATTTT. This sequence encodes CASSRAGSLPTDTQYF.

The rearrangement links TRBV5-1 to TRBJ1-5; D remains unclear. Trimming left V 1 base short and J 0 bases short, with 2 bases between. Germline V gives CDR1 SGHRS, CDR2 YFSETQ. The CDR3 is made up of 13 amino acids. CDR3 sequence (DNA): TGCGCCAGCAGCTTGAATAGCAATCAGCCCCAGCATTTT. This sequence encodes CASSLNSNQPQHF.

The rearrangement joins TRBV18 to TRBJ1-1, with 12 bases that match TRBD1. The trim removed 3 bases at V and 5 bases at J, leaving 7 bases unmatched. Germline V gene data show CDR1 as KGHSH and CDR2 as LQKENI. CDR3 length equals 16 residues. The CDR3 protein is CASSPAGQGARTEAFF. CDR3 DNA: TGTGCCAGCTCACCCGCGGGACAGGGGGCGAGAACTGAAGCTTTCTTT.

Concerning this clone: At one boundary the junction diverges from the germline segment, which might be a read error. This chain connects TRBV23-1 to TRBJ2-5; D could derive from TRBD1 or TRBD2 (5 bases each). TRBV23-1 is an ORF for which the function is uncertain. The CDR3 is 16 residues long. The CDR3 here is CASSQLGVSGGETQYF. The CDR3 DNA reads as TGCGCCAGCAGCCAATTGGGGGTCTCCGGCGGGGAGACCCAGTACTTC.

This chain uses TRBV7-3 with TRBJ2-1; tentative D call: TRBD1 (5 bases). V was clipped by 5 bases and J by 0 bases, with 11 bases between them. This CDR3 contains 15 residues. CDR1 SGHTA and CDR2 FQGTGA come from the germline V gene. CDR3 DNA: TGTGCCAGCAGCCCCACAGACAGCTCCTACAATGAGCAGTTCTTC. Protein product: CASSPTDSSYNEQFF. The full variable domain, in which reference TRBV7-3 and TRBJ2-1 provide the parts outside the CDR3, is GAGVSQTPSNKVTEKGKYVELRCDPISGHTALYWYRQSLGQGPEFLIYFQGTGAADDSGLPNDRFFAVRPEGSVSTLKIQRTERGDSAVYLCASSPTDSSYNEQFFGPGTRLTVL.

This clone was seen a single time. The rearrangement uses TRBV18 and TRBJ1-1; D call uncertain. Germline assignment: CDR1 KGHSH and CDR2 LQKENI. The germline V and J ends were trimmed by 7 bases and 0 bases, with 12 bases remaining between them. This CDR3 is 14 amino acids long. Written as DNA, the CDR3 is TGTGCCAGCTTCGGAGCAATCTTGAACACTGAAGCTTTCTTT. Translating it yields CASFGAILNTEAFF.

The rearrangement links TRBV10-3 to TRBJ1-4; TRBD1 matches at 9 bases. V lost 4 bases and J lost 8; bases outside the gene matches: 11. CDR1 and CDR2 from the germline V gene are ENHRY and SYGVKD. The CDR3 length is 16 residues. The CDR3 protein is CAISAPFDRGKEKLFF. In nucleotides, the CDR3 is TGTGCCATCAGTGCCCCCTTCGACAGGGGGAAAGAAAAACTGTTTTTT.

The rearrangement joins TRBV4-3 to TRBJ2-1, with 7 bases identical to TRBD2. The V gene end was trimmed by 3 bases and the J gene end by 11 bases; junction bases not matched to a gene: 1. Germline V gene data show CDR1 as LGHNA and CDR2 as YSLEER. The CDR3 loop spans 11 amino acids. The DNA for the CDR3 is TGCGCCAGCAGCCACAGCGGGAAGCAGTTCTTC. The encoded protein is CASSHSGKQFF.

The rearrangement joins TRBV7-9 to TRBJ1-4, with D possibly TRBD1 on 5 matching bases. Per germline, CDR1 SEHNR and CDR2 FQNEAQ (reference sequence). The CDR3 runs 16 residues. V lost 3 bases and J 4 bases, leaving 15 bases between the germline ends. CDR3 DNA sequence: TGTGCCAGCAGCTTCCCGGGACTGAGGGGTAATGAAAAACTGTTTTTT. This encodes CASSFPGLRGNEKLFF.

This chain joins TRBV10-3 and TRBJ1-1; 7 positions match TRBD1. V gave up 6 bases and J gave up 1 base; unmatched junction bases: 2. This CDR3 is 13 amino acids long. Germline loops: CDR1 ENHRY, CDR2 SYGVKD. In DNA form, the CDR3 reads TGTGCCATCAGCCGGGACAGGAACACTGAAGCTTTCTTT. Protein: CAISRDRNTEAFF.

CDR3 DNA sequence: TGTGCCACCAAGCGGTCCGTCTATGGCTACACCTTC. It encodes CATKRSVYGYTF. The chain carries TRBV6-5 and TRBJ1-2; D is ambiguous. This CDR3 spans 12 amino acids. V was trimmed by 10 bases and J by 4 bases, leaving 13 bases between them. From germline, CDR1 is MNHEY and CDR2 SVGAGI.

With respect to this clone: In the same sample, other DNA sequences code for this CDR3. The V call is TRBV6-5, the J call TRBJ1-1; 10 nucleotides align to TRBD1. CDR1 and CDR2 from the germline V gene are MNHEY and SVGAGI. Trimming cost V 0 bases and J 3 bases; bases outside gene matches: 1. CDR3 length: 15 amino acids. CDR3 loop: CASSYSGQGDTEAFF. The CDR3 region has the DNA TGTGCCAGCAGTTACTCAGGACAGGGGGACACTGAAGCTTTCTTT.

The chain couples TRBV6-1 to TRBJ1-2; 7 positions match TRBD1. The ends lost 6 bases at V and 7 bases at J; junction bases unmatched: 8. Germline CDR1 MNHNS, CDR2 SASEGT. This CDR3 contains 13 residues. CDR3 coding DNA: TGTGCCAGCAGAACCGGACAGGCGACTGGCTACACCTTC. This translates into CASRTGQATGYTF.

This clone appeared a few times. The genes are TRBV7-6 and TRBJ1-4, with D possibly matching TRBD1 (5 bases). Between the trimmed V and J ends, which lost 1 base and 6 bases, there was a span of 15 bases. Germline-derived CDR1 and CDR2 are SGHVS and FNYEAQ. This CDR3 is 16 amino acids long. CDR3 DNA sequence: TGTGCCAGCAGCTTAGATAAGGGGATATCTGATGAAAAACTGTTTTTT. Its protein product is CASSLDKGISDEKLFF.

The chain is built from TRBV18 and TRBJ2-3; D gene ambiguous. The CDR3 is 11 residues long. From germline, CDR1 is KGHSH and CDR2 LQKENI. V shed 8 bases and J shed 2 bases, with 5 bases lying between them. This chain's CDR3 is CASRSTDTQYF. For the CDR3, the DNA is TGTGCCAGCCGCTCCACAGATACGCAGTATTTT.

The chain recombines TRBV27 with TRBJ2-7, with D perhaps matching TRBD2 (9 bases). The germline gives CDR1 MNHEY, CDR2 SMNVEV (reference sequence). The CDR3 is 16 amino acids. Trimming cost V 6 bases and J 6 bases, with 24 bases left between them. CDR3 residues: CASSWIGQGGRVEQYF. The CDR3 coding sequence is TGTGCCAGCAGCTGGATCGGACAGGGCGGGAGGGTCGAGCAGTACTTC.

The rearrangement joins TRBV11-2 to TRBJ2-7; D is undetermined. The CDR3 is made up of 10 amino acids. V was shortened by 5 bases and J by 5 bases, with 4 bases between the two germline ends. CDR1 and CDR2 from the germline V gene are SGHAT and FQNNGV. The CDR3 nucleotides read TGTGCCAGCAGCGACAACGAGCAGTACTTC. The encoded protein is CASSDNEQYF.

CDR3 loop: CASGGREQFF. The CDR3 DNA sequence: TGTGCCAGCGGGGGGAGGGAGCAGTTCTTC. The chain recombines TRBV7-2 with TRBJ2-1; tentative D call: TRBD2 (6 bases). Germline V gene data show CDR1 as SGHTA and CDR2 as FQGNSA. This CDR3 is 10 amino acids long. V dropped 8 bases and J dropped 10 bases, with 9 bases sitting between them.

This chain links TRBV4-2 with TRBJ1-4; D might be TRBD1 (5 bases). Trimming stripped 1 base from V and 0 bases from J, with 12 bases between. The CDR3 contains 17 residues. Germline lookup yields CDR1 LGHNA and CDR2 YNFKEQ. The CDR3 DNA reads TGTGCCAGCAGCCAAGTGCGGGGAGGGGCAACTAATGAAAAACTGTTTTTT. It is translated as CASSQVRGGATNEKLFF.